A selection of T cell receptor beta chains follows, all from one sample in a study of shared clonotypes between healthy human individuals. Clones were sequenced by immunoSEQ multiplex PCR, and TCRdb holds only the in-frame ones, with some missing. The table records approximately 2,000,000 clones, roughly 93% of them present only once. The sample taken for sequencing was naive CD8+ T cells from PBMCs. The receptors were gathered from a man aged 18 to 30 in good health. Some clones in this sample may be carry-over from other donors' samples. Both conserved end residues are part of each CDR3. A D gene is named only where the DNA matches it firmly. Some rows mark clone size as missing; the rest say once, few, many or name a class of expanded clone.

clone_size	d_call	j_call	v_call	cdr3_aa	cdr3_nt
NA	NA	TRBJ2-3	TRBV6-5	CASSYGGRPQLDTQYF	TGTGCCAGCAGTTATGGGGGCAGGCCACAGTTAGATACGCAGTATTTT
NA	TRBD2	TRBJ2-7	TRBV28	CASSFGTSGRASHPYEQYF	TGTGCCAGCAGTTTCGGGACTAGCGGGAGGGCCAGTCACCCCTACGAGCAGTACTTC
once	NA	TRBJ1-5	TRBV28	CASVWTANSNQPQHF	TGTGCCAGCGTCTGGACGGCAAATAGCAATCAGCCCCAGCATTTT
NA	NA	TRBJ1-1	TRBV30	CAWTSSPGIGGTEAFF	TGTGCCTGGACCTCTTCGCCAGGGATTGGGGGCACTGAAGCTTTCTTT
NA	TRBD1	TRBJ2-3	TRBV7-9	CASSAWVGQLTDTQYF	TGTGCCAGCAGCGCTTGGGTGGGACAGCTCACAGATACGCAGTATTTT
NA	NA	TRBJ1-1	TRBV19	CASSTVSQGRDTEAFF	TGTGCCAGTAGTACCGTCTCCCAGGGCCGGGACACTGAAGCTTTCTTT
NA	TRBD2	TRBJ2-1	TRBV28	CASSPRVAGPYNEQFF	TGTGCCAGCAGTCCCAGGGTAGCGGGTCCCTACAATGAGCAGTTCTTC
NA	NA	TRBJ1-2	TRBV27	CASSLRGPNYGYTF	TGTGCCAGCAGTCTCCGGGGACCGAACTATGGCTACACCTTC
NA	NA	TRBJ2-1	TRBV4-1	CASSQVAGRTYNEQFF	TGCGCCAGCAGCCAAGTTGCAGGGAGGACCTACAATGAGCAGTTCTTC
NA	TRBD1	TRBJ2-1	TRBV7-8	CASSSTGDNEQFF	TGTGCCAGCAGCTCGACAGGGGACAATGAGCAGTTCTTC
NA	NA	TRBJ1-5	TRBV15	CATSFSGRGNQPQHF	TGTGCCACCAGCTTTTCGGGCAGGGGCAATCAGCCCCAGCATTTT
NA	NA	TRBJ2-1	TRBV19	CASSQVPGTYNEQFF	TGTGCCAGTAGCCAGGTACCCGGGACCTACAATGAGCAGTTCTTC
NA	NA	TRBJ2-7	TRBV5-8	CASSFGGPYEQYF	TGTGCCAGCAGCTTTGGGGGTCCTTACGAGCAGTACTTC
once	TRBD1	TRBJ2-7	TRBV9	CASSASTGWDYEQYF	TGTGCCAGCAGCGCCTCGACAGGGTGGGACTACGAGCAGTACTTC
NA	TRBD2	TRBJ2-1	TRBV7-2	CASSPRRGTSGYNEQFF	TGTGCCAGCAGCCCCCGGCGTGGGACTAGCGGATACAATGAGCAGTTCTTC
NA	NA	TRBJ1-3	TRBV5-1	CASSLATSGNTIYF	TGCGCCAGCAGCTTGGCGACCTCGGGAAACACCATATATTTT
NA	TRBD2	TRBJ2-1	TRBV27	CASSLYGAGSGSHNEQFF	TGTGCCAGCAGTTTATACGGTGCGGGTAGCGGGAGTCACAATGAGCAGTTCTTC
NA	NA	TRBJ2-1	TRBV28	CASSLDRTFQGEQFF	TGTGCCAGCAGTCTTGACAGGACTTTCCAAGGTGAGCAGTTCTTC
NA	TRBD2	TRBJ2-1	TRBV7-3	CASSPWTSGTSYNEQFF	TGTGCCAGCAGCCCATGGACTAGCGGGACGTCCTACAATGAGCAGTTCTTC
few	NA	TRBJ2-2	TRBV28	CASSLRNTGELFF	TGTGCCAGCAGTTTAAGGAACACCGGGGAGCTGTTTTTT
NA	NA	TRBJ2-1	TRBV28	CASSFGPSNEQFF	TGTGCCAGCAGTTTCGGACCGAGCAATGAGCAGTTCTTC
NA	TRBD1	TRBJ2-7	TRBV29-1	CSVRTGIYEQYF	TGCAGCGTACGGACAGGGATCTACGAGCAGTACTTC
NA	NA	TRBJ2-7	TRBV6-6	CASSYRNIKDHEQYF	TGTGCCAGCAGTTACCGGAACATAAAGGACCACGAGCAGTACTTC
NA	NA	TRBJ2-5	TRBV7-9	CASSLMTDQETQYF	TGTGCCAGCAGCCTGATGACGGACCAAGAGACCCAGTACTTC
NA	NA	TRBJ2-3	TRBV6-4	CASSDSIASTDTQYF	TGTGCCAGCAGTGACTCGATAGCTAGCACAGATACGCAGTATTTT
NA	NA	TRBJ1-1	TRBV13	CASSPGGTEAFF	TGTGCCAGCAGCCCCGGGGGGACTGAAGCTTTCTTT
NA	TRBD2	TRBJ2-1	TRBV13	CASSSIGLAGGNEQFF	TGTGCCAGCAGCTCAATCGGACTAGCGGGAGGTAATGAGCAGTTCTTC
NA	NA	TRBJ1-2	TRBV9	CASSVGGGLNYGYTF	TGTGCCAGCAGCGTAGGAGGAGGGCTGAACTATGGCTACACCTTC
NA	NA	TRBJ2-7	TRBV27	CASSLGGGYEQYF	TGTGCCAGCAGTTTAGGCGGAGGCTACGAGCAGTACTTC
NA	TRBD2	TRBJ2-1	TRBV2	CASWDLLAAVGEQFF	TGTGCCAGCTGGGACCTACTAGCGGCAGTTGGTGAGCAGTTCTTC
NA	TRBD1	TRBJ1-3	TRBV7-3	CASSQGTGPGNTIYF	TGTGCCAGCAGTCAGGGGACAGGACCTGGAAACACCATATATTTT
NA	NA	TRBJ1-2	TRBV28	CASSLYPIRDDRYGYTF	TGTGCCAGCAGTTTATACCCGATTCGGGACGACAGATATGGCTACACCTTC
once	TRBD1	TRBJ1-4	TRBV11-2	CASSNRDRVGKLFF	TGTGCCAGCAGCAACCGGGACAGGGTCGGAAAACTGTTTTTT
few	NA	TRBJ2-2	TRBV27	CASSLSLSPGELFF	TGTGCCAGCAGTTTATCCCTCAGCCCCGGGGAGCTGTTTTTT
NA	TRBD1	TRBJ1-5	TRBV6-6	CASIRDRDHQPQHF	TGTGCCAGCATTCGAGACAGGGATCATCAGCCCCAGCATTTT
NA	NA	TRBJ2-1	TRBV19	CATQEGESHNEQFF	TGTGCCACCCAGGAGGGGGAGTCCCACAATGAGCAGTTCTTC
once	TRBD1	TRBJ2-5	TRBV9	CASSDRTGAQETQYF	TGTGCCAGCAGTGACCGGACAGGGGCCCAAGAGACCCAGTACTTC
once	TRBD1	TRBJ1-2	TRBV7-9	CASSFQRTGVDGYTF	TGTGCCAGCAGCTTCCAAAGGACAGGGGTTGATGGCTACACCTTC
NA	NA	TRBJ2-2	TRBV4-3	CASSQDQRSTGELFF	TGCGCCAGCAGCCAAGATCAGCGTTCCACCGGGGAGCTGTTTTTT
NA	TRBD1	TRBJ1-4	TRBV19	CASSIRTGSNEKLFF	TGTGCCAGTAGTATCCGGACAGGGAGTAATGAAAAACTGTTTTTT
NA	NA	TRBJ1-3	TRBV7-9	CASSLVGVSGNTIYF	TGTGCCAGCAGCTTAGTCGGAGTCTCTGGAAACACCATATATTTT
NA	NA	TRBJ1-2	TRBV28	CASSLSLNFGYGYTF	TGTGCCAGCAGTTTATCCCTTAACTTCGGCTATGGCTACACCTTC
NA	TRBD1	TRBJ2-7	TRBV14	CASSLGYRGNEQYF	TGTGCCAGCAGCCTTGGATACAGGGGGAACGAGCAGTACTTC
NA	TRBD1	TRBJ2-1	TRBV9	CASSVEQGAYNEQFF	TGTGCCAGCAGCGTAGAACAGGGGGCCTACAATGAGCAGTTCTTC
few	NA	TRBJ2-6	TRBV27	CASSLAGANVLTF	TGTGCCAGCAGTTTAGCTGGGGCCAACGTCCTGACTTTC
NA	NA	TRBJ2-1	TRBV27	CASSWGHNEQFF	TGTGCCAGCAGTTGGGGGCACAATGAGCAGTTCTTC